These 18 T cell receptor beta chains came from one sample sequenced in a study of siplizumab effects on memory and regulatory T cells. The table came from immunoSEQ multiplex PCR; TCRdb's copy has only in-frame clones and leaves some out. The sample lists around 100,000 clones, approximately 94% seen once, with roughly 0.6% in the top ten. Sequenced input: Tregs sorted from blood. These receptors were taken from a human donor in good health.

This sequence joins TRBV5-1 and TRBJ1-2, with 8 bases identical to TRBD1. Losses at the gene ends were 0 bases for V and 6 bases for J; bases not matched to a gene: 13. This CDR3 comprises 17 residues. Germline V gene lookup returns CDR1 SGHRS and CDR2 YFSETQ. The CDR3 DNA sequence: TGCGCCAGCAGCTTGGACAACGCAGGGGGCGCGGCACATGGCTACACCTTC. This codes for CASSLDNAGGAAHGYTF.

This chain joins TRBV7-6 and TRBJ1-4; 9 nucleotides agree with TRBD1. This CDR3 is 15 amino acids long. Germline V gene lookup returns CDR1 SGHVS and CDR2 FNYEAQ. V dropped 3 bases and J dropped 8; count of bases not matched to a gene: 7. This CDR3 is CASSFSGQGEEKLFF. For the CDR3, the DNA is TGTGCCAGCAGCTTCTCGGGACAGGGTGAGGAAAAACTGTTTTTT.

The chain is built from TRBV28 and TRBJ1-5; TRBD1 might be the D (6 bases). The CDR3 extends over 15 amino acids. Deletions cut 6 bases from V and 6 bases from J, with 18 bases between. Germline-derived CDR1 and CDR2 are MDHEN and SYDVKM. CDR3 bases: TGTGCCAGCAGGTCAACAGGGCACAGTAGTCAGCCCCAGCATTTT. It codes for CASRSTGHSSQPQHF. The whole variable domain, remainder taken from reference TRBV28 and TRBJ1-5, is DVKVTQSSRYLVKRTGEKVFLECVQDMDHENMFWYRQDPGLGLRLIYFSYDVKMKEKGDIPEGYSVSREKKERFSLILESASTNQTSMYLCASRSTGHSSQPQHFGDGTRLSIL.

In DNA, the CDR3 is TGCAGCGTACGGACAGGGGATAGAGCTTTCTTT. Protein sequence: CSVRTGDRAFF. The chain couples TRBV29-1 to TRBJ1-1; 9 positions agree with TRBD1. The trim removed 6 bases at V and 10 bases at J, leaving 6 bases unmatched. The CDR3 loop spans 11 amino acids. Per the germline V gene, CDR1 is SQVTM and CDR2 is ANQGSEA.

The chain combines TRBV7-9 with TRBJ1-2; TRBD1 matches 9 bases. Per the germline V gene, CDR1 is SEHNR and CDR2 is FQNEAQ (reference sequence). After removal of 7 bases from V and 4 bases from J, the junction contained 7 bases not matched to a gene. This CDR3 has 14 amino acids. The CDR3 DNA is TGTGCCAGCACCTTCCTGGACAGGGGCTATGGCTACACCTTC. Its protein is CASTFLDRGYGYTF.

The chain has TRBV6-5 and TRBJ2-1, with 14 bases aligning to TRBD2. The V gene end was trimmed by 10 bases and the J gene end by 8 bases; junction bases not matched to a gene: 10. Germline CDR1 and CDR2: MNHEY and SVGAGI. This CDR3 is 15 amino acids long. The CDR3 loop reads CATRTSGRLLYEQFF. The CDR3 DNA follows: TGTGCCACCCGGACTAGCGGGAGGCTGTTGTATGAGCAGTTCTTC.

V usage is TRBV27 and J usage is TRBJ2-2, with D hard to call. The CDR3 consists of 15 residues. Deletions cut 7 bases from V and 5 bases from J, with 17 bases between. Germline V gene sequence: CDR1 MNHEY, CDR2 SMNVEV (reference sequence). The CDR3: CASIRFSGGTGELFF. The CDR3, as DNA: TGTGCCAGCATCAGGTTTTCTGGTGGGACCGGGGAGCTGTTTTTT.

V gene TRBV18 combines with J gene TRBJ2-1; 12 positions match TRBD2. The trim removed 7 bases at V and 6 bases at J, leaving 7 bases unmatched. The CDR3 runs 15 residues. Germline V lookup: CDR1 KGHSH, CDR2 LQKENI. CDR3 region: CASLRLAGEANEQFF. CDR3 sequence (DNA): TGTGCCAGCTTACGACTAGCGGGAGAGGCCAATGAGCAGTTCTTC.

The chain recombines TRBV11-2 with TRBJ1-5; TRBD1 aligns across 11 bases. Unmatched junction bases numbered 7, after V lost 5 bases and J lost 4 bases. This CDR3 is 16 amino acids long. Germline-derived CDR1 and CDR2 are SGHAT and FQNNGV. The CDR3 sequence is CASSAWTGGRNQPQHF. For the CDR3, the DNA is TGTGCCAGCAGCGCTTGGACAGGGGGCCGGAATCAGCCCCAGCATTTT.

This clone was observed a single time. The chain joins TRBV7-9 to TRBJ2-5, with 7 bases lining up with TRBD1. Trimming at V came to 4 bases and at J to 5 bases, leaving 10 bases not matched to a gene. The CDR3 is 15 residues long. Germline CDR1 and CDR2: SEHNR and FQNEAQ (reference sequence). The CDR3 DNA reads TGTGCCAGCAGCTCATACAGGGGATGGGGGGAGACCCAGTACTTC. This encodes CASSSYRGWGETQYF.

The chain is built from TRBV2 and TRBJ2-1; D uncertain. The V gene's germline CDR1 is SNHLY and CDR2 FYNNEI. This CDR3 region has 13 residues. V was trimmed by 2 bases and J by 2 bases, leaving 4 bases between them. The CDR3 here is CASSESAYNEQFF. Written as DNA, the CDR3 is TGTGCCAGCAGTGAATCGGCCTACAATGAGCAGTTCTTC.

The V call is TRBV5-1, the J call TRBJ1-6; weak D call: TRBD1 (5 bases). Germline values: CDR1 SGHRS, CDR2 YFSETQ. The V gene lost 5 bases and the J gene lost 10 bases, with 10 bases spanning the gap. The CDR3 spans 12 residues. CDR3 amino acids: CASREGYSPLHF. Written as DNA, the CDR3 is TGCGCCAGCAGGGAGGGGTACTCACCCCTCCACTTT.

The V call is TRBV6-5, the J call TRBJ2-5, with a weak D call TRBD2 (6 bases). The germline V and J ends were trimmed by 2 bases and 2 bases, with 9 bases remaining between them. Germline V gene lookup returns CDR1 MNHEY and CDR2 SVGAGI. The CDR3 has 14 amino acids. CDR3 amino acids: CASSYRGRQETQYF. The CDR3 DNA sequence: TGTGCCAGCAGTTACCGAGGGAGGCAAGAGACCCAGTACTTC.

V gene TRBV10-2 combines with J gene TRBJ1-6; D is possibly TRBD1 (5 bases). From germline, CDR1 is WSHSY and CDR2 SAAADI. V shed 6 bases and J shed 7 bases, with 10 bases lying between them. This CDR3 is 13 amino acids long. In DNA, the CDR3 is TGCGCCAGCAGGACAGACGGAAATTCACCCCTCCACTTT. This codes for CASRTDGNSPLHF.

The V and J genes are TRBV9 and TRBJ1-2; a weak D match, TRBD1 (6 bases). This CDR3 is 13 amino acids long. V was pared by 4 bases and J by 5 bases, with 12 bases between. Germline CDR1 reads SGDLS; CDR2 reads YYNGEE. As DNA, the CDR3 is TGTGCCAGCAGCCCTATTACAGGGTATGGCTACACCTTC. Protein sequence: CASSPITGYGYTF. Based on the CDR3 plus reference TRBV9 and TRBJ1-2, the full variable domain is DSGVTQTPKHLITATGQRVTLRCSPRSGDLSVYWYQQSLDQGLQFLIQYYNGEERAKGNILERFSAQQFPDLHSELNLSSLELGDSALYFCASSPITGYGYTFGSGTRLTVV.

The gene calls are TRBV5-1 and TRBJ2-7; the match to TRBD1 covers 7 bases. Germline CDR1 and CDR2: SGHRS and YFSETQ. V lost 4 bases, J lost 5 bases, and 3 bases stayed unmatched. This CDR3 is 12 amino acids long. The CDR3 here is CASSRDRDEQYF. The CDR3 DNA reads as TGCGCCAGCAGCCGCGACAGGGACGAGCAGTACTTC.

This clone was observed a single time. The CDR3 sequence is CASSLLGIGKLFF. The CDR3 coding sequence is TGTGCCAGCAGTTTACTGGGTATCGGAAAACTGTTTTTT. The chain links TRBV28 to TRBJ1-4, with D uncertain. The ends were cut back, 2 bases at V and 10 bases at J, with 11 bases in the middle. The CDR3 runs to 13 residues. Looked up from germline, CDR1 is MDHEN and CDR2 is SYDVKM.

The V gene is TRBV7-8, the J gene TRBJ1-2; D unresolved. The CDR3 is 16 residues long. The V and J ends lost 7 bases and 1 base respectively, with 19 bases between them. Per germline, CDR1 SGHVS and CDR2 FQNEAQ. CDR3 coding DNA: TGTGCCAGCATCGACCCGGGATCACTTATTAACTATGGCTACACCTTC. Translation gives CASIDPGSLINYGYTF.